The TCR beta chain described here comes from a study of CD8 T cells in ankylosing spondylitis. General study findings and limits: In ankylosing spondylitis blood, a motif of roughly 8 highly homologous TCR beta variants appeared characteristic.

Library preparation for TCR beta used quantitative 5'-RACE with molecular barcodes. MiXCR, run by TCRdb on the 5' RACE reads, gives a single entry per CDR3 protein. The data contain 380,000 or so distinct CDR3 sequences, approximately 22% of them singletons. As regards this clonotype: Antigen unknown.

Germline assignment: CDR1 SGHAT and CDR2 FQNNGV. The CDR3 consists of 18 residues. Trimming removed 0 bases from V and 3 bases from J; junction bases left unmatched: 8. The rearrangement links TRBV11-2 to TRBJ2-3, with 11 bases fitting TRBD2. The sequenced sample consisted of blood, either unsorted or a sorted T cell fraction (not recorded which). The clonotype comes from a male donor with ankylosing spondylitis or in good health (not recorded which). CDR3 nucleotide sequence: TGTGCCAGCAGCTTAGATGTAGGACTAGCGGGCGATACAGATACGCAGTATTTT. Its translation is CASSLDVGLAGDTDTQYF.